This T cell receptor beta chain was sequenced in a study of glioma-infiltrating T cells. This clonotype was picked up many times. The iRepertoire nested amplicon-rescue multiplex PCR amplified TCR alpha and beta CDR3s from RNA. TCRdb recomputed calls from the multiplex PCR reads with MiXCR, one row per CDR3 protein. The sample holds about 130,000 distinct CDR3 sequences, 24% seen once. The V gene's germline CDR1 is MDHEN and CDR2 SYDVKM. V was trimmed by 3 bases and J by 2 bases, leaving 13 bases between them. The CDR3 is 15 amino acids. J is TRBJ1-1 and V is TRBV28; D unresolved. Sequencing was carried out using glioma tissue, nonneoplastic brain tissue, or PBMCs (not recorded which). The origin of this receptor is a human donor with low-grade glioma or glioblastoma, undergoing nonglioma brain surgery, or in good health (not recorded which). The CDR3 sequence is CASSFPPPDNTEAFF. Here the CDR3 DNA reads TGTGCCAGCAGTTTCCCGCCCCCGGATAACACTGAAGCTTTCTTT.